Sequencing of this T cell receptor beta chain was carried out in a study of beta chain features in type 1 diabetes. Study background: Patients shared similar age, gender and cell yields with healthy donors. Study-wide results and caveats: Naive, central memory and Treg TCRB repertoires seemed to resemble each other more closely in patients than they did in healthy donors.

Expressed TCRB transcripts were sequenced because the entire RNA isolate underwent reverse transcription. The method was immunoSEQ multiplex PCR; TCRdb's version includes in-frame clones alone and lacks a portion of them. This table holds 900,000 or so clones, 15% to 20% found once. This clone showed up just a few times. Its antigen remains unidentified. CDR1 is MNHNY and CDR2 is SVGAGI in the germline V gene (reference sequence). The CDR3 extends over 15 amino acids. Deletions cut 3 bases from V and 1 base from J, with 10 bases between. Sequencing used naive CD4+ T cells from blood. The J gene is TRBJ2-4, the V gene TRBV6-6; unclear D gene. This sequence was found in a woman between 18 and 29 years old in good health. CDR3 loop: CASSYDRLAKNIQYF. In DNA form, the CDR3 reads TGTGCCAGCAGTTATGATAGGCTTGCCAAAAACATTCAGTACTTC.